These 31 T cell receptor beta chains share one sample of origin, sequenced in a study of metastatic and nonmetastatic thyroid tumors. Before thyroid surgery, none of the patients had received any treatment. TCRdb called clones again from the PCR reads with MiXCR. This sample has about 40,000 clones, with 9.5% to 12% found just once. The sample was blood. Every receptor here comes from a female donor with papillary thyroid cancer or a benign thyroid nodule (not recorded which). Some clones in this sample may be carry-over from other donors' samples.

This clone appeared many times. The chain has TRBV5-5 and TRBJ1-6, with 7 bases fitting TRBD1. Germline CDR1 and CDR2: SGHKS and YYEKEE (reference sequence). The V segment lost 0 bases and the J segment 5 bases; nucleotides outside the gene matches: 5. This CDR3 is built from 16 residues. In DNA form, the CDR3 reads TGTGCCAGCAGCTTGGTGGGCAGGGGGAATAATTCACCCCTCCACTTT. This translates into CASSLVGRGNNSPLHF.

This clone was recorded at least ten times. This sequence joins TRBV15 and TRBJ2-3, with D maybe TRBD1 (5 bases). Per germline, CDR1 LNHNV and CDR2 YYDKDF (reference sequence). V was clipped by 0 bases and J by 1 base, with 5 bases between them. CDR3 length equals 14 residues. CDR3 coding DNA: TGTGCCACCAGCAGAGACAGGGGCACAGATACGCAGTATTTT. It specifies CATSRDRGTDTQYF.

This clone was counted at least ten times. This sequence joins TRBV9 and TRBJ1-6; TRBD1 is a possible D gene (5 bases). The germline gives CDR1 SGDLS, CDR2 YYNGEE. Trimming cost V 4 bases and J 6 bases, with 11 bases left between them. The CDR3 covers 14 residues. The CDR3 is CASSHSGGNSPLHF. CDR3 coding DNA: TGTGCCAGCAGCCACAGCGGGGGTAATTCACCCCTCCACTTT.

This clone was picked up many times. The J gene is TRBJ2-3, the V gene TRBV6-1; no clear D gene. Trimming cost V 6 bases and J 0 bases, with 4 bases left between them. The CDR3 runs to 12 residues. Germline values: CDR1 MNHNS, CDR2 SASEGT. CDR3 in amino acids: CASRDSTDTQYF. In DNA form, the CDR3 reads TGTGCCAGCAGGGACAGCACAGATACGCAGTATTTT.

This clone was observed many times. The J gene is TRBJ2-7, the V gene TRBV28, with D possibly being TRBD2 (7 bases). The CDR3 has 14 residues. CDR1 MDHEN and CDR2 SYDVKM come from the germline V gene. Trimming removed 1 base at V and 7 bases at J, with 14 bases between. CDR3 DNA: TGTGCCAGCAGTTTATATCGGGGGGCTTGGGAGCAGTACTTC. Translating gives CASSLYRGAWEQYF.

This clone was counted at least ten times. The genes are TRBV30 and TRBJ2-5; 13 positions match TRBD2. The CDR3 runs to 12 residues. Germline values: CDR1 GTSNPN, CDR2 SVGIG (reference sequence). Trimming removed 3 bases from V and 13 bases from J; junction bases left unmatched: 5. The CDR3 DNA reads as TGTGCCTGGAGCGGACTAGCGGGGGCCCCGTACTTC. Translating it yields CAWSGLAGAPYF.

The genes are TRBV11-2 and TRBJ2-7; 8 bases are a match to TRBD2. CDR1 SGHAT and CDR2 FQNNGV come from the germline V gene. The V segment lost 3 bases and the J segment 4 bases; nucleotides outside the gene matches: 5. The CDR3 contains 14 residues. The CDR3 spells CASSFLAGQYEQYF. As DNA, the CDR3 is TGTGCCAGCAGCTTTCTAGCGGGCCAATACGAGCAGTACTTC.

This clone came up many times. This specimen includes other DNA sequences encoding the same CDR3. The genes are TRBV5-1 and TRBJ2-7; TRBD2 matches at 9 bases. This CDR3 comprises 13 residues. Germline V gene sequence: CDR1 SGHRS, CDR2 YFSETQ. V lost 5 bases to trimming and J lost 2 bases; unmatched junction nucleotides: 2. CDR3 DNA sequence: TGCGCCAGCAGGGCTAGCGGGACCTACGAGCAGTACTTC. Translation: CASRASGTYEQYF.

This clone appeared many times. In DNA form, the CDR3 reads TGTGCCAGCAGTACAAACCGACAGGGAGGTGAGCAGTTCTTC. It specifies CASSTNRQGGEQFF. The gene calls are TRBV28 and TRBJ2-1; TRBD1 is a possible D gene (7 bases). V dropped 5 bases and J dropped 9 bases, with 17 bases sitting between them. Germline assignment: CDR1 MDHEN and CDR2 SYDVKM. The CDR3 totals 14 residues.

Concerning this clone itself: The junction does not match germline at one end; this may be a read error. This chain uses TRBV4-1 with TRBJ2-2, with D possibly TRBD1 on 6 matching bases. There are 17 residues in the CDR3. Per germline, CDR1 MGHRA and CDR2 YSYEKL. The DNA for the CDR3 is TGTTCCAGCAGCCACTCAGGGGTGCGGCTGAACACCGGGGAGCTGTTTTTT. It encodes CSSSHSGVRLNTGELFF.

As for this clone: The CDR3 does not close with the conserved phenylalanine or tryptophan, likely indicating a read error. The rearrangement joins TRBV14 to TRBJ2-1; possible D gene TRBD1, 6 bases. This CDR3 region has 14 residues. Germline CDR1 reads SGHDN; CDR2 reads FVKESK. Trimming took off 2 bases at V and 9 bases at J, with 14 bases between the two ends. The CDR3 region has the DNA TGTGCCAGCAGCCAACTTGACAGGCAGGCTGAGCAGTTCCTC. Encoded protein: CASSQLDRQAEQFL.

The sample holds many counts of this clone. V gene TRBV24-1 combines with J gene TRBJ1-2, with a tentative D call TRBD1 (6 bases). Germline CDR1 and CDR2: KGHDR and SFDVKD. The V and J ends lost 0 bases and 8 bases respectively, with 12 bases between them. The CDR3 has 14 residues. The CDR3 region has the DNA TGTGCCACCAGTGATTTGGACAGGCCCGAAGGCTACACCTTC. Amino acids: CATSDLDRPEGYTF.

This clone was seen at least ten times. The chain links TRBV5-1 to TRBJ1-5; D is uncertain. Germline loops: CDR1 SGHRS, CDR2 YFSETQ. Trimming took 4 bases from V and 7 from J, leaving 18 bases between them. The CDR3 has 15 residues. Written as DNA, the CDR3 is TGCGCCAGCAGCCCAACCGGGGTCGGAAGCCAGCCCCAGCATTTT. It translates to CASSPTGVGSQPQHF.

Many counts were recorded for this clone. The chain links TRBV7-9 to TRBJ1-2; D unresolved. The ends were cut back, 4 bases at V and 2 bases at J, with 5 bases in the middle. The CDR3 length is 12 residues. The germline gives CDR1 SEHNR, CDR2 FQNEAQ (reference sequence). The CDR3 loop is CASSSSNYGYTF. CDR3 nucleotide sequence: TGTGCCAGCAGCTCCAGCAACTATGGCTACACCTTC.

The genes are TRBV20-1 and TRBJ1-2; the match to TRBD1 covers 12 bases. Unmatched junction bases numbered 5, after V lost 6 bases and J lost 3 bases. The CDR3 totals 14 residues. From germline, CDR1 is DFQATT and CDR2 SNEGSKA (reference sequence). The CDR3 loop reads CSAPGQGADYGYTF. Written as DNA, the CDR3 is TGCAGTGCCCCGGGACAGGGGGCCGACTATGGCTACACCTTC.

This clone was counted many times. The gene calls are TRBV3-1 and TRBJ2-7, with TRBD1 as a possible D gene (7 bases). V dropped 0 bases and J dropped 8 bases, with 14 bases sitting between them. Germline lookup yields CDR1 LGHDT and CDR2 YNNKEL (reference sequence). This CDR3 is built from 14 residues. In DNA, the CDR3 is TGTGCCAGCAGCCAAGATCAGGGGGGACGGAAGCAGTACTTC. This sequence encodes CASSQDQGGRKQYF.

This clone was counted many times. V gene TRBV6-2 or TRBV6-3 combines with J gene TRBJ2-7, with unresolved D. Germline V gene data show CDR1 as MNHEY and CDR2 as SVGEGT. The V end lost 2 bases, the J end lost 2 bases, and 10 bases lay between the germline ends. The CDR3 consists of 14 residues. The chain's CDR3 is CASSYPIEPYEQYF. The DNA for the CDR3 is TGTGCCAGCAGTTACCCTATTGAACCCTACGAGCAGTACTTC.

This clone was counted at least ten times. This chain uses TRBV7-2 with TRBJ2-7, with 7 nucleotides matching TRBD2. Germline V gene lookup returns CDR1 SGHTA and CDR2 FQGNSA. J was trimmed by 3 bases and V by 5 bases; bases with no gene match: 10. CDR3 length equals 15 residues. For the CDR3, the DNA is TGTGCCAGCAGCCCTGGGGCGGGACTATTCTACGAGCAGTACTTC. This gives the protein CASSPGAGLFYEQYF.

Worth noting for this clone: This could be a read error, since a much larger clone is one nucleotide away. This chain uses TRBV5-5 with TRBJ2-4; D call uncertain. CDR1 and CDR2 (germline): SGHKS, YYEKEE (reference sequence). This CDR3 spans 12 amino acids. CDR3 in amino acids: CAISHSGYIQYF. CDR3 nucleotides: TGTGCCATCAGCCACAGTGGTTACATTCAGTACTTC.

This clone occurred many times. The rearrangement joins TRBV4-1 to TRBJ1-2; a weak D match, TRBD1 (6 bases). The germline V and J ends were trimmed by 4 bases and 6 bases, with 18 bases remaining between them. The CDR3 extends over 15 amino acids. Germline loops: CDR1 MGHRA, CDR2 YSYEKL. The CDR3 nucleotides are TGCGCCAGCAGCCCAGGGGCAGGGTCGCTGGATGGCTACACCTTC. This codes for CASSPGAGSLDGYTF.

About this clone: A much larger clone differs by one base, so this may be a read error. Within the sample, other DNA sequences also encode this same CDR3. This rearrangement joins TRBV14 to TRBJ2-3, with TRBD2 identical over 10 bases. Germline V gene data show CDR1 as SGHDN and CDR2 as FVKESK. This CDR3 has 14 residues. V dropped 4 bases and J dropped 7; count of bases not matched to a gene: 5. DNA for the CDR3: TGTGCCAGCAGCCTATCTAGCGGGAGCAATACGCAGTATTTT. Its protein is CASSLSSGSNTQYF.

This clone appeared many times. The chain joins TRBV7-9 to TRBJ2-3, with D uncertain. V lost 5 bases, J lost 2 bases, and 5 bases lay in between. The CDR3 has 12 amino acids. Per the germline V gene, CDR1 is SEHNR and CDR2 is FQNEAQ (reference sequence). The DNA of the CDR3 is TGTGCCAGCAGCGCGAACACAGATACGCAGTATTTT. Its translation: CASSANTDTQYF.

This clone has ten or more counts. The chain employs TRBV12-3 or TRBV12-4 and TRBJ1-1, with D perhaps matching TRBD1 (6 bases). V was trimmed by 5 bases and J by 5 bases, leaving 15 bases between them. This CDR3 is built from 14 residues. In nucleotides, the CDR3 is TGTGCCAGCAGTCCAACAGGGATTGGGACTGAAGCTTTCTTT. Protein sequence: CASSPTGIGTEAFF.

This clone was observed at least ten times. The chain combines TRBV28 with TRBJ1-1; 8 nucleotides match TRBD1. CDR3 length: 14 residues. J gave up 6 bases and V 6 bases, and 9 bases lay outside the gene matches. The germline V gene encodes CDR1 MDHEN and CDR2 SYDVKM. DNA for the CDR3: TGTGCCAGCAGCCCTAGGACAGGGTGGGCTGAAGCTTTCTTT. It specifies CASSPRTGWAEAFF.

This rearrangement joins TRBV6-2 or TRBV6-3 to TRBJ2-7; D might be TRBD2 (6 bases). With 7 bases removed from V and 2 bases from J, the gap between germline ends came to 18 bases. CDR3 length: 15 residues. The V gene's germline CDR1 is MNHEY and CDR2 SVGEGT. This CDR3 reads CASKVLSGRTYEQYF. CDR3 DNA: TGTGCCAGCAAGGTACTTAGCGGTAGAACCTACGAGCAGTACTTC.

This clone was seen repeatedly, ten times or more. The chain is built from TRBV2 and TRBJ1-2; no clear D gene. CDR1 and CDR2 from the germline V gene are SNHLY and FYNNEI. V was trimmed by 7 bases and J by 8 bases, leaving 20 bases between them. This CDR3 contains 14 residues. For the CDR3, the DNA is TGTGCCAGCACCTTTAGAGATTACCTGGGCGGCTACACCTTC. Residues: CASTFRDYLGGYTF.

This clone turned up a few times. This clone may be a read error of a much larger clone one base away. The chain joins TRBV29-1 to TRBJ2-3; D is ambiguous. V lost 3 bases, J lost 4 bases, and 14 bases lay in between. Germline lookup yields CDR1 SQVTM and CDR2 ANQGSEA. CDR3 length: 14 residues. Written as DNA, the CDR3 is TGCAGCGTTGAGGGCCAGGTCAGTCCAGATACGCAGTATTTT. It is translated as CSVEGQVSPDTQYF.

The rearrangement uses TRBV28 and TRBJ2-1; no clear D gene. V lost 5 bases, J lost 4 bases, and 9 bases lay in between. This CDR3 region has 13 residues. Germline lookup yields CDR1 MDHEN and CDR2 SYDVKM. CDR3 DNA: TGTGCCAGCAGTCCGTCCAGGTACAATGAGCAGTTCTTC. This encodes CASSPSRYNEQFF.

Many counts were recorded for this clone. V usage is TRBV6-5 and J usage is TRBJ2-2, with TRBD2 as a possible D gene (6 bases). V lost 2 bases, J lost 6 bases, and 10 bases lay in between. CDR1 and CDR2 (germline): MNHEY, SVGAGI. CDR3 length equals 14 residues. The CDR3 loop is CASSYVSGAGELFF. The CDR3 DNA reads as TGTGCCAGCAGTTACGTTTCGGGAGCCGGGGAGCTGTTTTTT.

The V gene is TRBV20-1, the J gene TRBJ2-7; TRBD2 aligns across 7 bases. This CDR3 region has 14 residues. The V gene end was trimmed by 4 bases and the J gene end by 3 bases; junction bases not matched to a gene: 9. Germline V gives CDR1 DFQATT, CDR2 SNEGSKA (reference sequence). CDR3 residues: CSAIRLAGYYEQYF. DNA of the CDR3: TGCAGTGCTATCCGACTAGCCGGTTACTACGAGCAGTACTTC.

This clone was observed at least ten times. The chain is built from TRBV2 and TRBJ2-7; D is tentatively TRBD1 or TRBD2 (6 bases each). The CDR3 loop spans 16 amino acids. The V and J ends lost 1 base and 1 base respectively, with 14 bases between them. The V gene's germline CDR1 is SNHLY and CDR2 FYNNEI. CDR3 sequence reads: CASSEGRGDKSYEQYF. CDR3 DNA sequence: TGTGCCAGCAGTGAAGGAAGGGGGGACAAATCCTACGAGCAGTACTTC.